A selection of T cell receptor beta chains follows, all from one sample in a study of Ad26.COV2.S vaccination and SARS-CoV-2 variants. Using immunoSEQ multiplex PCR, the repertoire was profiled, and TCRdb retains in-frame clones only, with some absent. The sample shows over 400,000 clones, around 93% of them seen only once. This sample comprised peripheral blood, obtained in a trial of Ad26.COV2.S vaccine versus placebo. These receptors were obtained from a person aged 18-60 years who received the Ad26.COV2.S COVID-19 vaccine or a placebo. The CDR3 runs from the conserved cysteine through the conserved F or W. D genes are given only for firm matches.

NA TRBJ1-1 TRBV25-1 CASSAEGRMNTEAFF
TRBD2 TRBJ2-3 TRBV14 CASSQGLAGSTDTQYF
NA TRBJ2-3 TRBV19 CASNWGGVGTARPDTQYF
NA TRBJ1-6 TRBV3-1/TRBV3-2 CASSPPGLGGSPLHF
NA TRBJ1-4 TRBV11-2 CASSLWLGKLFF
TRBD2 TRBJ2-1 TRBV13 CASSLELAGYNEQFF
NA TRBJ1-2 TRBV5-6 CASTEGGTANYGYTF
NA TRBJ1-2 TRBV5-1 CASSLGINYYGYTF
NA TRBJ2-1 TRBV7-9 CASSLDVSTGREQFF
NA TRBJ1-1 TRBV7-9 CASSFGTLNTEAFF
NA TRBJ2-1 TRBV2 CASSPPLNPSYNEQFF
NA TRBJ2-7 TRBV4-3 CASSQDHFPGATYEQYF
TRBD2 TRBJ2-1 TRBV2 CASSLSREGSLGDNEQFF
TRBD1 TRBJ2-7 TRBV2 CASNTGGFHYEQYF
NA TRBJ2-1 TRBV3-1/TRBV3-2 CASSQDLGTHYNEQFF
TRBD2 TRBJ2-3 TRBV6-1 CASSEWAGGLYYTQYF
NA TRBJ1-2 TRBV12-3/TRBV12-4 CASSVPGPEGYTF
NA TRBJ1-2 TRBV5-8 CASSLVGRANYGYTF
NA TRBJ2-7 TRBV28 CASSLVWDWYEQYF
NA TRBJ1-2 TRBV29-1 CSVVVRASNYGYTF
NA TRBJ2-1 TRBV28 CASSFLGGGDEQFF
TRBD2 TRBJ2-3 TRBV7-2 CASRGRGGGAHDTQYF
NA TRBJ2-5 TRBV28 CASTPGSLGQETQYF
NA TRBJ1-5 TRBV2 CASRSPSNQPQHF
NA TRBJ2-2 TRBV2 CASRATGTGELFF
NA TRBJ1-3 TRBV9 CASSVSVSGNTIYF
NA TRBJ1-6 TRBV10-3 CAISEQSRSYNSPLHF
NA TRBJ2-7 TRBV7-8 CASSLVPIAYEQYF
NA TRBJ1-1 TRBV9 CASSAEEDTEAFF
NA TRBJ1-1 TRBV5-4 CASSLARNTEAFF
NA TRBJ2-5 TRBV6-8 CASSYRVGPETQYF
TRBD2 TRBJ2-5 TRBV28 CASSLFLAGGQETQYF
TRBD2 TRBJ2-3 TRBV9 CASSISGLAGAGDTQYF
TRBD1 TRBJ2-7 TRBV2 CASSPRQGNFEQYF
NA TRBJ2-6 TRBV4-1 CASSSVLGANVLTF
NA TRBJ2-5 TRBV28 CASSSIGAAQEETQYF
NA TRBJ2-7 TRBV6-5 CASSYKDSASYEQYF
TRBD2 TRBJ2-4 TRBV9 CASSVDLAGGIQYF
NA TRBJ1-4 TRBV7-8 CASTIGPRQRNEKLFF
TRBD2 TRBJ2-2 TRBV6-5 CASSPQGGRTGELFF
NA TRBJ1-4 TRBV19 CASSMGIWVEKLFF
NA TRBJ1-5 TRBV30 CAWSVRLGQPQHF
TRBD1 TRBJ2-7 TRBV18 CASSPRTGVAGEQYF
NA TRBJ1-5 TRBV25-1 CASSEGGYNQPQHF